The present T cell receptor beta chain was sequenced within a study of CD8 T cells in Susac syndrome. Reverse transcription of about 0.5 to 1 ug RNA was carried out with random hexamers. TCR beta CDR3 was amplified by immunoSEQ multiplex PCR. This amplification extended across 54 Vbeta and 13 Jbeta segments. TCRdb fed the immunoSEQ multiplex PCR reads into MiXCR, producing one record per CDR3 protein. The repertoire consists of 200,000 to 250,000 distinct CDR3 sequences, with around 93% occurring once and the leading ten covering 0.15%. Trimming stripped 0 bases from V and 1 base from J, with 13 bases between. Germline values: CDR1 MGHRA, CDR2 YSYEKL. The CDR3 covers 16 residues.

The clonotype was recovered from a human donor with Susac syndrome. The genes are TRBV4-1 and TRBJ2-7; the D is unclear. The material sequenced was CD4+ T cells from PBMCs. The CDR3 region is CASSQDVEDSSYEQYF. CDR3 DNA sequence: TGCGCCAGCAGCCAAGATGTTGAAGATTCTTCCTACGAGCAGTACTTC.